Following are 32 T cell receptor beta chains from one sample sequenced in a study of T cells after posttransplantation cyclophosphamide. Profiled with immunoSEQ multiplex PCR; TCRdb holds only in-frame clones, not every one. Among roughly 49,000 clones listed, around 84% were seen once. Sequencing was performed on PBMCs. The receptors were sampled from a man aged 25-40 years with a blood cancer, CMV-positive, and with a related stem cell donor.

The V gene is TRBV5-1, the J gene TRBJ2-6; a weak D match, TRBD1 (6 bases). The length of the CDR3 is 15 residues. Trimming shortened V by 1 base and J by 2 bases, and 7 bases separated the two germline ends. Germline V gene lookup returns CDR1 SGHRS and CDR2 YFSETQ. This CDR3 is CASSLQGTGANVLTF. Written as DNA, the CDR3 is TGCGCCAGCAGCTTGCAGGGGACTGGGGCCAACGTCCTGACTTTC.

J is TRBJ2-5 and V is TRBV30; D is possibly TRBD1 (8 bases). The V gene's germline CDR1 is GTSNPN and CDR2 SVGIG (reference sequence). The germline V and J ends were trimmed by 2 bases and 5 bases, with 24 bases remaining between them. The CDR3 is 17 residues long. This chain's CDR3 is CAWSLPTGGVVKETQYF. CDR3 DNA sequence: TGTGCCTGGAGTTTACCTACAGGGGGGGTCGTGAAGGAGACCCAGTACTTC.

The chain carries TRBV19 and TRBJ2-7, with D maybe TRBD1 (6 bases). Trimming took 1 base from V and 2 from J, leaving 12 bases between them. The CDR3 loop spans 15 amino acids. Germline V gene data show CDR1 as LNHDA and CDR2 as SQIVND (reference sequence). The CDR3 sequence is CASSIGGQGPYEQYF. As DNA, the CDR3 is TGTGCCAGTAGTATAGGGGGGCAGGGCCCCTACGAGCAGTACTTC.

The V and J genes are TRBV7-2 and TRBJ2-1; 12 bases agree with TRBD2. Germline CDR1 reads SGHTA; CDR2 reads FQGNSA. The ends lost 2 bases at V and 5 bases at J; junction bases unmatched: 1. The CDR3 sequence is 15 residues long. The CDR3 spells CASSLTSGRHNEQFF. CDR3 nucleotide sequence: TGTGCCAGCAGCTTAACTAGCGGGAGGCACAATGAGCAGTTCTTC.

The V and J genes are TRBV5-1 and TRBJ1-5; D might be TRBD1 (6 bases). Germline CDR1 is SGHRS and CDR2 is YFSETQ. The CDR3 sequence is 14 residues long. V shed 0 bases and J shed 5 bases, with 9 bases lying between them. The CDR3 DNA reads TGCGCCAGCAGCTTGGAGGGGGGGCATCAGCCCCAGCATTTT. Encoded protein: CASSLEGGHQPQHF.

The chain recombines TRBV7-2 with TRBJ2-7; possibly TRBD1 for D (7 bases). Germline assignment: CDR1 SGHTA and CDR2 FQGNSA. The V end lost 3 bases, the J end lost 2 bases, and 14 bases lay between the germline ends. The CDR3 is 15 residues long. The CDR3 DNA reads TGTGCCAGCAGCTTGAACAGGGGAGGTCCCTACGAGCAGTACTTC. This translates into CASSLNRGGPYEQYF.

CDR3: CASVATGGLVDTQYF. CDR3 sequence (DNA): TGCGCCAGCGTGGCTACGGGTGGACTAGTAGATACGCAGTATTTT. This chain links TRBV5-1 with TRBJ2-3, with 7 bases identical to TRBD2. Germline V lookup: CDR1 SGHRS, CDR2 YFSETQ. The CDR3 runs to 15 residues. V was pared by 7 bases and J by 5 bases, with 13 bases of the junction left unmatched.

This clone appeared a few times. This chain uses TRBV5-4 with TRBJ2-3; D might be TRBD1 (6 bases). Germline CDR1 is SGHNT and CDR2 is YYREEE (reference sequence). The CDR3 length is 15 residues. The V end was cut by 3 bases, the J end by 1 base, with 12 bases between. The CDR3 bases are TGTGCCAGCAGCTACAGGGTAGGGGGCACAGATACGCAGTATTTT. Protein product: CASSYRVGGTDTQYF.

The chain joins TRBV5-5 to TRBJ2-1, with a possible D match to TRBD1 (5 bases). V was pared by 2 bases and J by 6 bases, with 9 bases between. The CDR3 has 13 amino acids. Germline assignment: CDR1 SGHKS and CDR2 YYEKEE (reference sequence). Written as DNA, the CDR3 is TGTGCCAGCAGCTTCGTCAGGGTCAATGAGCAGTTCTTC. Translation gives CASSFVRVNEQFF.

The V call is TRBV5-4, the J call TRBJ1-1; D might be TRBD1 (5 bases). The CDR3 is made up of 13 amino acids. Germline V lookup: CDR1 SGHNT, CDR2 YYREEE (reference sequence). V lost 0 bases and J 7 bases, leaving 10 bases between the germline ends. For the CDR3, the DNA is TGTGCCAGCAGCTTGGGGGGGGTCTATGAAGCTTTCTTT. Translation: CASSLGGVYEAFF.

V usage is TRBV5-4 and J usage is TRBJ2-7; weak D call: TRBD1 (6 bases). The CDR3 contains 15 residues. CDR1 and CDR2 (germline): SGHNT, YYREEE (reference sequence). The V end was cut by 4 bases, the J end by 0 bases, with 14 bases between. Here the CDR3 reads CASSKAGAFSYEQYF. Written as DNA, the CDR3 is TGTGCCAGCAGCAAGGCAGGGGCTTTCTCCTACGAGCAGTACTTC.

With respect to this clone: Germline is not matched at one junction end, which may reflect a read error. This specimen includes other DNA sequences encoding the same CDR3. J is TRBJ1-5 and V is TRBV19; TRBD1 is a possible D gene (5 bases). This CDR3 contains 13 residues. Germline CDR1 and CDR2: LNHDA and SQIVND (reference sequence). As DNA, the CDR3 is TGCGCCAGTAGTGCCGCTACAGGTCAGCCCCAGCATTTT. Translated, it gives CASSAATGQPQHF.

CDR3 amino acids: CASSREASAADTQYF. The CDR3 nucleotides read TGTGCCAGCAGTCGAGAAGCAAGCGCTGCAGATACGCAGTATTTT. The chain is built from TRBV5-4 and TRBJ2-3; D is ambiguous. The V gene's germline CDR1 is SGHNT and CDR2 YYREEE (reference sequence). The CDR3 covers 15 residues. The V and J ends lost 5 bases and 4 bases respectively, with 17 bases between them.

This clone was seen just once. The rearrangement links TRBV30 to TRBJ2-7; TRBD1 matches at 9 bases. Germline-derived CDR1 and CDR2 are GTSNPN and SVGIG (reference sequence). Germline trimming cut 5 bases from V and 6 bases from J; bases unmatched to any gene: 8. The CDR3 runs to 13 residues. The CDR3 nucleotides are TGTGCCTGGGCTGGACAGGGGAAAGGCGAGCAGTACTTC. The encoded protein is CAWAGQGKGEQYF.

The table lists this clone with a count of one. The chain employs TRBV2 and TRBJ1-4, with 12 bases lining up with TRBD1. The V segment lost 4 bases and the J segment 8 bases; nucleotides outside the gene matches: 8. Germline CDR1 SNHLY, CDR2 FYNNEI. The CDR3 contains 16 residues. For the CDR3, the DNA is TGTGCCAGCAGTGGGGTAGGGACAGGGGGCAACGAAAAACTGTTTTTT. Translated: CASSGVGTGGNEKLFF.

The chain carries TRBV9 and TRBJ2-1; the D gene is possibly TRBD2 (6 bases). The CDR3 contains 14 residues. Trimming cost V 2 bases and J 3 bases, with 9 bases left between them. CDR1 SGDLS and CDR2 YYNGEE come from the germline V gene. This CDR3 is CASSVDGGYNEQFF. DNA of the CDR3: TGTGCCAGCAGCGTGGACGGGGGCTACAATGAGCAGTTCTTC.

DNA for the CDR3: TGCGCCAGCTTGCCGGGACAGAGTACCGGGGAGCTGTTTTTT. The encoded protein is CASLPGQSTGELFF. The chain couples TRBV10-2 to TRBJ2-2; 7 nucleotides line up with TRBD1. Germline-derived CDR1 and CDR2 are WSHSY and SAAADI. V was clipped by 8 bases and J by 5 bases; unmatched bases: 8. There are 14 residues in the CDR3.

The CDR3 loop reads CARSHTKGDPSGNTIYF. The CDR3 DNA is TGTGCCAGAAGCCACACGAAGGGGGACCCTTCTGGAAACACCATATATTTT. The rearrangement uses TRBV5-3 and TRBJ1-3; D perhaps matches TRBD1 (6 bases). TRBV5-3 is flagged as an ORF with uncertain function. The CDR3 sequence is 17 residues long. V shed 4 bases and J shed 1 base, with 18 bases lying between them.

The chain has TRBV19 and TRBJ2-1; 7 bases are shared with TRBD2. This CDR3 has 15 amino acids. Trimming cost V 3 bases and J 3 bases; bases outside gene matches: 5. The germline V gene has CDR1 LNHDA and CDR2 SQIVND (reference sequence). The CDR3 DNA reads TGTGCCAGTAGTATCTTGACTAGCCGCTACAATGAGCAGTTCTTC. Its translation is CASSILTSRYNEQFF.

The CDR3 nucleotides are TGTGCCAGCAGCCCACTTATTGTCAGCGGGGGGCAGGACGAGCAGTACTTC. Amino acids: CASSPLIVSGGQDEQYF. V is TRBV7-8 and J is TRBJ2-7, with 9 bases identical to TRBD2. J lost 5 bases, V lost 5 bases, and 16 bases had no gene match. Germline V gene data show CDR1 as SGHVS and CDR2 as FQNEAQ. The CDR3 has 17 residues. The full variable domain, its missing parts supplied by reference TRBV7-8 and TRBJ2-7, is GAGVSQSPRYKVAKRGQDVALRCDPISGHVSLFWYQQALGQGPEFLTYFQNEAQLDKSGLPSDRFFAERPEGSVSTLKIQRTQQEDSAVYLCASSPLIVSGGQDEQYFGPGTRLTVT.

V is TRBV2 and J is TRBJ1-1; D not certain. The germline V and J ends were trimmed by 7 bases and 6 bases, with 15 bases remaining between them. CDR3 length: 13 amino acids. Germline CDR1 reads SNHLY; CDR2 reads FYNNEI. CDR3 in DNA: TGTGCCAGCAAGGACGACGGGGAGGCTGAAGCTTTCTTT. This sequence encodes CASKDDGEAEAFF.

This chain links TRBV19 with TRBJ2-1; D is unclear. The germline V and J ends were trimmed by 8 bases and 3 bases, with 11 bases remaining between them. The CDR3 contains 13 residues. Germline V gene data show CDR1 as LNHDA and CDR2 as SQIVND (reference sequence). This chain's CDR3 is CASRRDNYNEQFF. In DNA, the CDR3 is TGTGCCAGTCGCAGAGACAACTACAATGAGCAGTTCTTC.

V is TRBV18 and J is TRBJ2-1; no clear D. CDR1 is KGHSH, CDR2 LQKENI, per germline. The CDR3 consists of 14 residues. The V end was cut by 0 bases, the J end by 4 bases, with 7 bases between. CDR3 loop: CASSPPSLYNEQFF. In nucleotides, the CDR3 is TGTGCCAGCTCACCACCTAGCCTTTACAATGAGCAGTTCTTC.

This clone showed up just once. The V call is TRBV30, the J call TRBJ1-3; 7 bases match TRBD1. The junction had 9 bases not matched to a gene; V was cut back by 3 bases and J by 4 bases. Per germline, CDR1 GTSNPN and CDR2 SVGIG (reference sequence). The CDR3 has 15 residues. CDR3 sequence (DNA): TGTGCCTGGAGGCCCTGGGACAGCGTAGGAAACACCATATATTTT. Protein sequence: CAWRPWDSVGNTIYF.

The chain joins TRBV19 to TRBJ2-3; 8 bases are a match to TRBD2. Germline values: CDR1 LNHDA, CDR2 SQIVND (reference sequence). The CDR3 is 13 amino acids. V was clipped by 6 bases and J by 5 bases; unmatched bases: 4. This CDR3 is CASRAGVGDTQYF. The CDR3 nucleotides are TGTGCCAGTAGAGCGGGAGTGGGAGATACGCAGTATTTT.

This clone occurred a few times. The chain is built from TRBV9 and TRBJ1-4; D is possibly TRBD1 (5 bases). Germline values: CDR1 SGDLS, CDR2 YYNGEE. The CDR3 is 12 amino acids. V gave up 1 base and J gave up 12 bases, with 10 bases separating them. The CDR3 loop reads CASSVNARELFF. The CDR3 coding sequence is TGTGCCAGCAGCGTAAATGCCAGGGAACTGTTTTTT.

The J gene is TRBJ1-1, the V gene TRBV7-2; D remains unclear. The CDR3 sequence is 11 residues long. V was shortened by 3 bases and J by 11 bases, with 10 bases between the two germline ends. The germline V gene has CDR1 SGHTA and CDR2 FQGNSA. Here the CDR3 DNA reads TGTGCCAGCAGCTTGTCGTTTTTTGCTTTCTTT. This encodes CASSLSFFAFF.

This clone was seen a few times. The genes are TRBV6-5 and TRBJ2-7, with TRBD2 as a possible D gene (6 bases). This CDR3 comprises 15 residues. Germline CDR1 is MNHEY and CDR2 is SVGAGI. Trimming left V 2 bases short and J 0 bases short, with 11 bases between. The CDR3 sequence: CASSYAGRSSYEQYF. CDR3 sequence (DNA): TGTGCCAGCAGTTACGCGGGACGGAGCTCCTACGAGCAGTACTTC.

The rearrangement links TRBV7-2 to TRBJ2-1; D gene ambiguous. From germline, CDR1 is SGHTA and CDR2 FQGNSA. Trimming removed 1 base at V and 3 bases at J, with 7 bases between. This CDR3 is built from 14 residues. CDR3: CASSLGGGYNEQFF. CDR3 bases: TGTGCCAGCAGCTTAGGTGGCGGCTACAATGAGCAGTTCTTC.

CDR3 sequence (DNA): TGTGCCAGCAGCCAGTTCGGGGAGCAGTACTTC. Protein: CASSQFGEQYF. This chain uses TRBV5-4 with TRBJ2-7; D gene uncertain. The germline V gene has CDR1 SGHNT and CDR2 YYREEE (reference sequence). V lost 4 bases and J lost 7, with 9 bases in between. This CDR3 region has 11 residues.

The chain carries TRBV19 and TRBJ1-2; TRBD1 aligns across 10 bases. V was pared by 9 bases and J by 5 bases, with 3 bases of the junction left unmatched. This CDR3 region has 12 residues. CDR1 is LNHDA and CDR2 is SQIVND in the germline V gene (reference sequence). The CDR3 here is CASGTGVYGYTF. The CDR3 bases are TGTGCCAGCGGGACAGGGGTATATGGCTACACCTTC.

The chain is built from TRBV1 and TRBJ2-7; the D segment call TRBD2 is taken from the table without a DNA check. TRBV1 is given as a pseudogene. The CDR3 length is 16 residues. The CDR3 sequence is CTSSQPLAGKPYEQYF. The CDR3 coding sequence is TGCACCAGCAGCCAGCCGCTAGCGGGAAAACCCTACGAGCAGTACTTC.